These 17 T cell receptor beta chains came from one sample sequenced in a study of identical twins' blood T cells. TCRdb re-derived calls from the 5' RACE reads in MiXCR, one entry per CDR3 protein. The repertoire holds hundreds of thousands of distinct CDR3 sequences, with about 28% as singletons. The sequenced material came from PBMCs. The origin of the receptors is a woman aged 18 to 55 in good health.

The rearrangement uses TRBV7-2 and TRBJ1-2; maybe TRBD1 (5 bases). Looked up from germline, CDR1 is SGHTA and CDR2 is FQGNSA. The CDR3 has 14 residues. Trimming left V 3 bases short and J 2 bases short, with 10 bases between. CDR3 coding DNA: TGTGCCAGCAGCTTTTTTCGGGGCAACTATGGCTACACCTTC. This codes for CASSFFRGNYGYTF.

This clonotype was observed a few times. The J gene is TRBJ1-1, the V gene TRBV2; D not certain. Trimming took 6 bases from V and 5 from J, leaving 10 bases between them. Germline V gene data show CDR1 as SNHLY and CDR2 as FYNNEI. The CDR3 is 12 residues long. The DNA of the CDR3 is TGTGCCAGCAGCGCAGCCCCGACTGAAGCTTTCTTT. Encoded protein: CASSAAPTEAFF.

This clonotype has a count of ten or more. V gene TRBV27 combines with J gene TRBJ2-2; TRBD2 is a possible D gene (7 bases). The CDR3 runs to 15 residues. Trimming left V 3 bases short and J 4 bases short, with 12 bases between. The germline V gene encodes CDR1 MNHEY and CDR2 SMNVEV (reference sequence). CDR3 DNA: TGTGCCAGCAGTTTGATCCGGGGGGCCACCGGGGAGCTGTTTTTT. It specifies CASSLIRGATGELFF.

This clonotype was observed a handful of times. The CDR3 spells CASSYTALESAFF. CDR3 in DNA: TGCGCCAGCAGCTATACAGCCCTCGAGTCAGCTTTCTTT. The chain carries TRBV5-1 and TRBJ1-1; D ambiguous. Germline lookup yields CDR1 SGHRS and CDR2 YFSETQ. V lost 3 bases and J 10 bases, leaving 16 bases between the germline ends. This CDR3 is 13 amino acids long.

This clonotype was detected once. The junction and the germline gene differ at one end; a read error may be behind it. The J gene is TRBJ1-3, the V gene TRBV9, with D possibly being TRBD1 (5 bases). CDR1 and CDR2 from the germline V gene are SGDLS and YYNGEE. CDR3 length equals 16 residues. In DNA form, the CDR3 reads TGTGCCATCAGCGTAGCTGCTCGGGGCGGAGGGGACACCATATATTTT. It translates to CAISVAARGGGDTIYF.

About this clonotype itself: A much larger clone sits a single nucleotide away, making a read error possible. The gene calls are TRBV10-2 and TRBJ2-7, with D possibly TRBD1 on 5 matching bases. Trimming removed 1 base at V and 10 bases at J, with 17 bases between. Germline values: CDR1 WSHSY, CDR2 SAAADI. This CDR3 comprises 14 residues. CDR3 bases: TGCGCCAGCAGTGAGTGGCAGGGCCTCGGCGATCAGTACTTC. This gives the protein CASSEWQGLGDQYF.

V gene TRBV27 combines with J gene TRBJ1-1, with unresolved D. Trimming removed 3 bases from V and 8 bases from J, with 13 bases in between. This CDR3 has 13 amino acids. Germline V gives CDR1 MNHEY, CDR2 SMNVEV (reference sequence). In DNA, the CDR3 is TGTGCCAGCAGTTTCGGCCGGATGAGCGAAGCTTTCTTT. Its translation: CASSFGRMSEAFF.

This chain uses TRBV2 with TRBJ1-2; D gene uncertain. Germline assignment: CDR1 SNHLY and CDR2 FYNNEI. The CDR3 consists of 13 residues. Trimming pared 3 bases from V and 7 bases from J, leaving 12 bases between. Written as DNA, the CDR3 is TGTGCCAGCAGTGATCTCCCGTTCGGTGGCTACACCTTC. This gives the protein CASSDLPFGGYTF.

Remarks on this clonotype: Since a much larger clone is just one base distant, this may be a read error. The chain links TRBV20-1 to TRBJ1-1; no clear D. CDR1 and CDR2 (germline): DFQATT, SNEGSKA (reference sequence). V gave up 0 bases and J gave up 1 base, with 9 bases separating them. CDR3 length equals 14 residues. CDR3 in amino acids: CSARDPGPNTEAFF. In nucleotides, the CDR3 is TGCAGTGCTAGAGATCCCGGACCGAACACTGAAGCTTTCTTT.

This clonotype was counted between two and nine times. The V gene is TRBV9, the J gene TRBJ2-3, with D hard to call. Trimming pared 4 bases from V and 5 bases from J, leaving 8 bases between. The CDR3 runs 12 residues. Germline CDR1 is SGDLS and CDR2 is YYNGEE. The CDR3 DNA reads TGTGCCAGCAGCCCTATAGGAGATACGCAGTATTTT. This sequence encodes CASSPIGDTQYF.

On this clonotype: At one end, the junction sequence differs from germline, possibly due to a read error. V usage is TRBV19 and J usage is TRBJ1-5; 7 nucleotides line up with TRBD1. Germline V gives CDR1 LNHDA, CDR2 SQIVND (reference sequence). The CDR3 is 15 residues long. The DNA for the CDR3 is TGTGCCAGTACCACCGACAGGGCTAGCAAGCAGCCCCAGCATTTT. It is translated as CASTTDRASKQPQHF.

This clonotype came up once. The chain carries TRBV11-2 and TRBJ1-4; TRBD1 is a possible D gene (5 bases). The CDR3 runs to 13 residues. Deletions cut 3 bases from V and 8 bases from J, with 10 bases between. Looked up from germline, CDR1 is SGHAT and CDR2 is FQNNGV. The CDR3 DNA is TGTGCCAGCAGCTTGCTAGGGACCGAAAAACTGTTTTTT. Protein product: CASSLLGTEKLFF. The full variable domain, its missing parts supplied by reference TRBV11-2 and TRBJ1-4, is EAGVAQSPRYKIIEKRQSVAFWCNPISGHATLYWYQQILGQGPKLLIQFQNNGVVDDSQLPKDRFSAERLKGVDSTLKIQPAKLEDSAVYLCASSLLGTEKLFFGSGTQLSVL.

The chain combines TRBV5-6 with TRBJ2-1, with D perhaps assigned TRBD1 or TRBD2 (6 bases each). Between the trimmed V and J ends, which lost 5 bases and 3 bases, there was a span of 21 bases. In germline, CDR1 is SGHDT, CDR2 YYEEEE. The length of the CDR3 is 17 residues. CDR3 in DNA: TGTGCCAGCAGTCACCTCCGGGGGCGAAGTCACTACAATGAGCAGTTCTTC. Translated, it gives CASSHLRGRSHYNEQFF.

This clonotype was picked up many times. The CDR3 loop reads CASSPVEKQYF. For the CDR3, the DNA is TGCGCCAGCAGTCCCGTGGAGAAGCAGTACTTC. The V and J genes are TRBV10-1 and TRBJ2-7; no reliable D call. The germline V gene encodes CDR1 WNHNN and CDR2 SYGVQD (reference sequence). This CDR3 has 11 amino acids. Trimming shortened V by 5 bases and J by 8 bases, and 10 bases separated the two germline ends.

This clonotype has just a few counts. Here the CDR3 DNA reads TGCGCCAGCAGCTTGGTAATTCAGGGCTCTGAAGCTTTCTTT. Translating gives CASSLVIQGSEAFF. This sequence joins TRBV5-1 and TRBJ1-1; D is possibly TRBD1 (5 bases). This CDR3 has 14 amino acids. Trimming pared 0 bases from V and 6 bases from J, leaving 12 bases between. Germline assignment: CDR1 SGHRS and CDR2 YFSETQ.

This clonotype was seen a few times. J is TRBJ2-4 and V is TRBV5-6; tentative D call: TRBD2 (5 bases). Trimming cost V 3 bases and J 6 bases, with 7 bases left between them. The CDR3 sequence is 12 residues long. Germline loops: CDR1 SGHDT, CDR2 YYEEEE. For the CDR3, the DNA is TGTGCCAGCAGCTCCACTAGAAACATTCAGTACTTC. This codes for CASSSTRNIQYF.

J is TRBJ1-2 and V is TRBV9; TRBD1 might be the D (5 bases). The CDR3 runs to 15 residues. V was trimmed by 4 bases and J by 7 bases, leaving 20 bases between them. The germline V gene encodes CDR1 SGDLS and CDR2 YYNGEE. The CDR3, as DNA: TGTGCCAGCAGCTTAAACCAAGACAGTTTGGGTGGCTACACCTTC. Amino acid sequence: CASSLNQDSLGGYTF. Drawing the rest from reference TRBV9 and TRBJ1-2, the complete variable domain is DSGVTQTPKHLITATGQRVTLRCSPRSGDLSVYWYQQSLDQGLQFLIQYYNGEERAKGNILERFSAQQFPDLHSELNLSSLELGDSALYFCASSLNQDSLGGYTFGSGTRLTVV.